The clone carrying this TCR beta chain was counted a few times. Its antigen is unknown. The sample comes from a study of beta chain features in type 1 diabetes. Study-wide context: Healthy donors resembled patients in age, gender and cell yields. Study results and caveats: A moderate, significant TCRB CDR3 shortening appeared in type 1 diabetes across four CD4+ subsets.

Germline V lookup: CDR1 LNHNV, CDR2 YYDKDF (reference sequence). The CDR3 sequence is 12 residues long. V shed 3 bases and J shed 5 bases, with 8 bases lying between them. The entirety of the isolated RNA underwent reverse transcription, so expressed TCRB transcripts were sequenced. Assay: immunoSEQ multiplex PCR; the TCRdb copy retains only in-frame clones and omits some. The data show 200,000 to 300,000 clones, with about 11% seen just once and around 0.017% held by the top ten. This receptor was obtained from a young man with type 1 diabetes. This sequence joins TRBV15 and TRBJ2-7, with a tentative D call TRBD1 (5 bases). The sample was naive CD4+ T cells from blood. The CDR3 DNA reads TGTGCCACCAGCAGGGGCAGGGACGAGCAGTACTTC. Translating it yields CATSRGRDEQYF.